What follows are 22 T cell receptor beta chains derived from one specimen sequenced in a study of blood T cell repertoires in COVID-19. Method: immunoSEQ multiplex PCR; TCRdb's copy keeps in-frame clones and lacks some. The sample consists of approximately 280,000 clones, 90% of them appearing once. Specimen: PBMCs or T cells enriched from blood (not recorded which). The receptor source for this set is a young woman with acute COVID-19.

The chain uses TRBV24-1 and TRBJ1-4; no clear D. Germline values: CDR1 KGHDR, CDR2 SFDVKD. The CDR3 loop spans 15 amino acids. V shed 2 bases and J shed 5 bases, with 11 bases lying between them. The CDR3 DNA is TGTGCCACCAGTGATTGGAGGCCCTTCAATGAAAAACTGTTTTTT. It is translated as CATSDWRPFNEKLFF.

Here the CDR3 DNA reads TGCGCCAGCAGCCAAGGGGGTCGACAGGGTTTTACCTACGAGCAGTACTTC. This encodes CASSQGGRQGFTYEQYF. The chain joins TRBV4-1 to TRBJ2-7; 7 nucleotides align to TRBD1. The CDR3 runs to 17 residues. The germline CDR1 and CDR2 sequences are MGHRA and YSYEKL. The junction had 11 bases not matched to a gene; V was cut back by 1 base and J by 2 bases.

The CDR3: CASSLGGITYNEQFF. CDR3 coding DNA: TGTGCCAGTAGTTTGGGCGGGATTACCTACAATGAGCAGTTCTTC. The V gene is TRBV19, the J gene TRBJ2-1; D possibly corresponds to TRBD2 (6 bases). The germline V and J ends were trimmed by 5 bases and 2 bases, with 13 bases remaining between them. The CDR3 spans 15 residues. The germline V gene encodes CDR1 LNHDA and CDR2 SQIVND (reference sequence).

This chain joins TRBV19 and TRBJ2-6, with D possibly matching TRBD1 (6 bases). V lost 4 bases to trimming and J lost 0 bases, with 10 bases between them. Germline lookup yields CDR1 LNHDA and CDR2 SQIVND (reference sequence). The CDR3 sequence is 16 residues long. The DNA for the CDR3 is TGTGCCAGTAGTACTGGACAGCACTCTGGGGCCAACGTCCTGACTTTC. It translates to CASSTGQHSGANVLTF.

V and J are TRBV6-5 and TRBJ1-2; D perhaps matches TRBD1 (6 bases). Trimming cost V 6 bases and J 6 bases, with 14 bases left between them. The CDR3 length is 13 residues. The germline gives CDR1 MNHEY, CDR2 SVGAGI. As DNA, the CDR3 is TGTGCCAGCAGCCCCGGGGGGCCTCATGGCTACACCTTC. Translating gives CASSPGGPHGYTF.

Worth noting for this clone: Other DNA sequences in the same sample also yield this CDR3. The rearrangement joins TRBV5-1 to TRBJ2-1, with 12 bases aligning to TRBD2. V dropped 4 bases and J dropped 0; count of bases not matched to a gene: 2. Germline-derived CDR1 and CDR2 are SGHRS and YFSETQ. This CDR3 is built from 16 residues. The CDR3 reads CASSLAGGGSYNEQFF. In DNA form, the CDR3 reads TGCGCCAGCAGCCTAGCGGGAGGGGGCTCCTACAATGAGCAGTTCTTC.

The chain combines TRBV27 with TRBJ1-1; D is unclear. Trimming removed 4 bases at V and 0 bases at J, with 18 bases between. Germline CDR1 is MNHEY and CDR2 is SMNVEV (reference sequence). The CDR3 is 17 residues long. The CDR3 is CASSSPGGRSLNTEAFF. The CDR3 DNA reads TGTGCCAGCAGTTCTCCGGGAGGGCGATCTCTGAACACTGAAGCTTTCTTT.

This chain connects TRBV5-1 to TRBJ1-5; 8 bases are a match to TRBD1. The CDR3 has 15 amino acids. The junction had 2 bases not matched to a gene; V was cut back by 1 base and J by 2 bases. Germline V gene data show CDR1 as SGHRS and CDR2 as YFSETQ. The DNA of the CDR3 is TGCGCCAGCAGCTTGACGACAGGGGGCAATCAGCCCCAGCATTTT. It is translated as CASSLTTGGNQPQHF.

The chain has TRBV4-1 and TRBJ2-3; possible D gene TRBD2, 5 bases. The V gene lost 1 base and the J gene lost 3 bases, with 20 bases spanning the gap. This CDR3 comprises 18 residues. Germline CDR1 reads MGHRA; CDR2 reads YSYEKL. The CDR3 DNA sequence: TGCGCCAGCAGCCAAGGTGGCGGCGAGGGAATTGTGACAGATACGCAGTATTTT. Amino acids: CASSQGGGEGIVTDTQYF.

The rearrangement uses TRBV20-1 and TRBJ1-5; D is possibly TRBD1 (6 bases). Trimming removed 3 bases at V and 5 bases at J, with 11 bases between. The CDR3 contains 13 residues. Germline CDR1 DFQATT, CDR2 SNEGSKA (reference sequence). The CDR3 nucleotides are TGCAGTGCTAGTCAGGGGCGTGATCAGCCCCAGCATTTT. Amino acid sequence: CSASQGRDQPQHF.

The chain has TRBV6-2 or TRBV6-3 and TRBJ2-7; maybe TRBD2 (6 bases). The germline V gene has CDR1 MNHEY and CDR2 SVGEGT. The CDR3 has 12 amino acids. Between the trimmed V and J ends, which lost 4 bases and 7 bases, there was a span of 11 bases. In DNA form, the CDR3 reads TGTGCCAGCAGTTCCGCGGGGAGAGAGCAGTACTTC. Amino acid sequence: CASSSAGREQYF.

CDR3 residues: CASSQLWGVGTDTQYF. CDR3 in DNA: TGTGCCAGCAGCCAATTGTGGGGAGTCGGCACAGATACGCAGTATTTT. The genes are TRBV3-1 (or the pseudogene TRBV3-2) and TRBJ2-3; D possibly corresponds to TRBD2 (5 bases). V was trimmed by 2 bases and J by 1 base, leaving 13 bases between them. Germline V gene lookup returns CDR1 LGHDT and CDR2 YNNKEL (reference sequence). The CDR3 extends over 16 amino acids.

The chain recombines TRBV30 with TRBJ2-6, with D possibly TRBD2 on 5 matching bases. Germline V gene data show CDR1 as GTSNPN and CDR2 as SVGIG (reference sequence). V was cut by 8 bases and J by 2 bases, with 13 bases left in between. This CDR3 spans 14 amino acids. The CDR3 nucleotides read TGTGCCCTAGACCCGAGGGCTGGGGCCAACGTCCTGACTTTC. As protein: CALDPRAGANVLTF.

This clone was seen just once. The chain joins TRBV7-2 to TRBJ2-4; 7 bases map to TRBD2. The J segment lost 9 bases and the V segment lost 4 bases, leaving 9 bases of the junction unmatched. CDR1 and CDR2 (germline): SGHTA, FQGNSA. This CDR3 region has 14 residues. CDR3 in DNA: TGTGCCAGCAGCTATCAAAAATCGGGGGGCATTCAGTACTTC. Translated, it gives CASSYQKSGGIQYF. Based on the CDR3 plus reference TRBV7-2 and TRBJ2-4, the full variable domain is GAGVSQSPSNKVTEKGKDVELRCDPISGHTALYWYRQSLGQGLEFLIYFQGNSAPDKSGLPSDRFSAERTGGSVSTLTIQRTQQEDSAVYLCASSYQKSGGIQYFGAGTRLSVL.

The CDR3 here is CASSLSPLEQETQYF. The CDR3 nucleotides read TGCGCCAGCAGCTTGTCTCCGTTAGAACAAGAGACCCAGTACTTC. The chain couples TRBV5-1 to TRBJ2-5; D is unclear. Trimming shortened V by 1 base and J by 2 bases, and 12 bases separated the two germline ends. The CDR3 is 15 amino acids. CDR1 and CDR2 (germline): SGHRS, YFSETQ.

The chain combines TRBV15 with TRBJ2-3, with TRBD2 matching 12 bases. J was trimmed by 6 bases and V by 0 bases; bases with no gene match: 4. CDR1 and CDR2 (germline): LNHNV, YYDKDF (reference sequence). The CDR3 sequence is 16 residues long. The CDR3 reads CATSRDDLAGGDTQYF. The CDR3 DNA sequence: TGTGCCACCAGCAGAGATGACCTAGCGGGGGGGGATACGCAGTATTTT.

The chain carries TRBV11-2 and TRBJ2-1; 7 bases agree with TRBD2. This CDR3 region has 16 residues. Germline V gives CDR1 SGHAT, CDR2 FQNNGV. Trimming cost V 6 bases and J 2 bases; bases outside gene matches: 10. CDR3: CASRAIRGSAYNEQFF. The CDR3 nucleotides read TGTGCCAGCAGGGCTATTCGCGGGAGTGCCTACAATGAGCAGTTCTTC.

This clone was seen only once. V gene TRBV15 combines with J gene TRBJ2-6; 8 bases fit TRBD1. V was pared by 5 bases and J by 0 bases, with 6 bases of the junction left unmatched. The CDR3 runs to 17 residues. In germline, CDR1 is LNHNV, CDR2 YYDKDF (reference sequence). In DNA, the CDR3 is TGTGCCACCAGCGCGGACAGGGTTCCCTCTGGGGCCAACGTCCTGACTTTC. It translates to CATSADRVPSGANVLTF.

The table lists this clone with a count of one. The chain recombines TRBV7-9 with TRBJ1-4, with 7 positions matching TRBD1. The CDR3 totals 15 residues. Germline CDR1 and CDR2: SEHNR and FQNEAQ (reference sequence). Losses at the gene ends were 2 bases for V and 1 base for J; bases not matched to a gene: 1. CDR3 loop: CASSLTGVTNEKLFF. The CDR3 bases are TGTGCCAGCAGCTTAACAGGGGTAACTAATGAAAAACTGTTTTTT.

The gene calls are TRBV2 and TRBJ2-1; 10 bases agree with TRBD2. CDR1 and CDR2 from the germline V gene are SNHLY and FYNNEI. V gave up 6 bases and J gave up 1 base; unmatched junction bases: 3. This CDR3 comprises 15 residues. CDR3 amino acids: CASSVAGGSYNEQFF. CDR3 nucleotide sequence: TGTGCCAGCAGCGTAGCGGGGGGTTCCTACAATGAGCAGTTCTTC.

V and J are TRBV2 and TRBJ1-5; D perhaps matches TRBD1 (5 bases). Looked up from germline, CDR1 is SNHLY and CDR2 is FYNNEI. V was pared by 8 bases and J by 0 bases, with 23 bases between. The CDR3 covers 18 residues. This CDR3 is CASCSQVSLGGSNQPQHF. The CDR3 nucleotides read TGTGCCAGCTGTTCACAGGTATCCCTCGGGGGTAGCAATCAGCCCCAGCATTTT.

This chain links TRBV6-2 or TRBV6-3 with TRBJ2-4, with 9 bases lining up with TRBD1. CDR3 length equals 19 residues. V lost 2 bases to trimming and J lost 0 bases; unmatched junction nucleotides: 11. Germline V gives CDR1 MNHEY, CDR2 SVGEGT. The CDR3 DNA reads TGTGCCAGCAGTTACAACCCGGGACAGGGACAAGGAGCCAAAAACATTCAGTACTTC. This gives the protein CASSYNPGQGQGAKNIQYF.